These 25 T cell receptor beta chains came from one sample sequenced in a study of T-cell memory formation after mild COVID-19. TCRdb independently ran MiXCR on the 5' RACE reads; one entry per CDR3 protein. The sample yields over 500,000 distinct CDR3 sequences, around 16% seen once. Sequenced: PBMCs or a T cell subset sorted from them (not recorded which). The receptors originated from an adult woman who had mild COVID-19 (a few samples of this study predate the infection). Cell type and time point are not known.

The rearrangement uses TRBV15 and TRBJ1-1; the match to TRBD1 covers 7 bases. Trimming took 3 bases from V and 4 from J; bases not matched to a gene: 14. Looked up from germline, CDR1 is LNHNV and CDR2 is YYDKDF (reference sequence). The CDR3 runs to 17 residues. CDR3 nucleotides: TGTGCCACCAGCAGCCCCCTTATCCAGGGGGTTACCACTGAAGCTTTCTTT. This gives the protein CATSSPLIQGVTTEAFF.

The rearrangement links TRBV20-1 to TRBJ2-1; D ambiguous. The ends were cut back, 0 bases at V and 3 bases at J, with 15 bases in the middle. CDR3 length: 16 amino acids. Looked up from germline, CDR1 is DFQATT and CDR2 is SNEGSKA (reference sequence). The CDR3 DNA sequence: TGCAGTGCTAGAGATTTTGACGCGTCTAGCTACAATGAGCAGTTCTTC. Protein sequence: CSARDFDASSYNEQFF.

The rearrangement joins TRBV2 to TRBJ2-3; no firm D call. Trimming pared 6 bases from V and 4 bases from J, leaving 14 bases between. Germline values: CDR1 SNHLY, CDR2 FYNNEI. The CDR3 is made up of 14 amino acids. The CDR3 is CASRAASPPDTQYF. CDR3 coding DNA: TGTGCCAGCAGAGCTGCATCCCCCCCAGATACGCAGTATTTT.

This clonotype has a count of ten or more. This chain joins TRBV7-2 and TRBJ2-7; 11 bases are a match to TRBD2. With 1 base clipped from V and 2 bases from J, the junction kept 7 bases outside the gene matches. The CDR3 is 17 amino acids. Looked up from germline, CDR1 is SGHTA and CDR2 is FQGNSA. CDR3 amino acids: CASSLVSLAGGTYEQYF. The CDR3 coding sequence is TGTGCCAGCAGCTTAGTATCCCTAGCGGGGGGAACCTACGAGCAGTACTTC.

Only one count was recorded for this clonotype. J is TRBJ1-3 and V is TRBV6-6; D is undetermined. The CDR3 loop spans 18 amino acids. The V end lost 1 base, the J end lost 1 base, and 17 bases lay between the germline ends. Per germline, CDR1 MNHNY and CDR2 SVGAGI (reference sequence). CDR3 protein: CASSYYVGGKVSGNTIYF. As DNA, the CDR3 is TGTGCCAGCAGTTACTATGTGGGAGGGAAGGTATCTGGAAACACCATATATTTT.

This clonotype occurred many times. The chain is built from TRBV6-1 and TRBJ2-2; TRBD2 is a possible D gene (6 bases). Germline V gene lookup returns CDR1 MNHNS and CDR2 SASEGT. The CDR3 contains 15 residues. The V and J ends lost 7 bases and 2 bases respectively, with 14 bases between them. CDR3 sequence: CASTFAGRNTGELFF. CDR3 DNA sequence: TGTGCCAGCACCTTCGCGGGGAGAAACACCGGGGAGCTGTTTTTT.

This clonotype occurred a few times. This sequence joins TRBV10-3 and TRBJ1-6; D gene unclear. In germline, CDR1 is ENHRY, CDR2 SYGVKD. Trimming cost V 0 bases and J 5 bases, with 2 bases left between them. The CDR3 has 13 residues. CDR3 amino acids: CAISESHNSPLHF. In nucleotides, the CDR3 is TGTGCCATCAGTGAGTCTCATAATTCACCCCTCCACTTT.

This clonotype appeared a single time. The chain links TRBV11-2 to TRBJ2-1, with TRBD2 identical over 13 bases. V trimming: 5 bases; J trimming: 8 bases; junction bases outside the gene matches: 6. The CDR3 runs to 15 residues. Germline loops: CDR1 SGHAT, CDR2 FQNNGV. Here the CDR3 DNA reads TGTGCCAGCAGCGTACCGGGACTAGCGGGACATGAGCAGTTCTTC. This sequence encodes CASSVPGLAGHEQFF.

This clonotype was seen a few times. CDR3 protein: CASSNPGPGSHEQYF. DNA for the CDR3: TGTGCCAGCAGCAATCCGGGCCCTGGGAGCCACGAGCAGTACTTC. The V call is TRBV13, the J call TRBJ2-7; D is perhaps TRBD2 (5 bases). Germline CDR1 is PRHDT and CDR2 is FYEKMQ (reference sequence). Trimming removed 5 bases from V and 5 bases from J, with 19 bases in between. This CDR3 is 15 amino acids long.

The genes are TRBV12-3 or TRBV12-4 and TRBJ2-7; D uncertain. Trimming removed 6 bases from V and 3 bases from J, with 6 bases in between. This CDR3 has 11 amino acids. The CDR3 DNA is TGTGCCAGCAGCAATAACTACGAGCAGTACTTC. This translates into CASSNNYEQYF.

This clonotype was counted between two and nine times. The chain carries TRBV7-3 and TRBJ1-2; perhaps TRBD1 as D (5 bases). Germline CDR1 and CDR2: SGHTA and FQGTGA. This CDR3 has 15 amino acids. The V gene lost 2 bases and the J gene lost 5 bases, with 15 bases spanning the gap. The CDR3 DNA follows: TGTGCCAGCAGCTTAGGGACGGGAAGAATTTATGGCTACACCTTC. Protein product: CASSLGTGRIYGYTF.

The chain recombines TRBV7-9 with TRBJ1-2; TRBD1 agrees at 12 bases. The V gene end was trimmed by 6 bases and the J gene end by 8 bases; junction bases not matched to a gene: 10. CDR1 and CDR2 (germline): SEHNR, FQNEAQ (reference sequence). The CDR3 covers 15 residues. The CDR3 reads CASRDPGQGAHGYTF. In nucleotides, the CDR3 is TGTGCCAGCAGGGATCCGGGACAGGGGGCGCACGGCTACACCTTC.

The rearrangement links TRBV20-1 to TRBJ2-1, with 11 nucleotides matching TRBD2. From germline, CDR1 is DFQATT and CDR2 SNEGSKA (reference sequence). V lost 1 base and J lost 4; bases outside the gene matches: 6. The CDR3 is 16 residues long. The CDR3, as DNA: TGCAGTGCTAGAGCCACTAGCGGGGGCGATTACAATGAGCAGTTCTTC. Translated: CSARATSGGDYNEQFF.

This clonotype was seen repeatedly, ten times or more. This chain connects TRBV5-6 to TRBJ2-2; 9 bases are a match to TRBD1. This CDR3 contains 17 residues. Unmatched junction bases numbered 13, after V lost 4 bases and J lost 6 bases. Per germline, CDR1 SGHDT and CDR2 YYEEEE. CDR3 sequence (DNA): TGTGCCAGCAGCCTTGACCGGGACAGGGTTCTTTCCGGGGAGCTGTTTTTT. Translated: CASSLDRDRVLSGELFF.

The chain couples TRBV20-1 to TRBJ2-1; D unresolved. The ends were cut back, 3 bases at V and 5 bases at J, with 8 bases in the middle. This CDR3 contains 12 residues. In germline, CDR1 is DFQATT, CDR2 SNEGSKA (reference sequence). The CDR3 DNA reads TGCAGTGCTAGTAGGCGGAACAATGAGCAGTTCTTC. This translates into CSASRRNNEQFF.

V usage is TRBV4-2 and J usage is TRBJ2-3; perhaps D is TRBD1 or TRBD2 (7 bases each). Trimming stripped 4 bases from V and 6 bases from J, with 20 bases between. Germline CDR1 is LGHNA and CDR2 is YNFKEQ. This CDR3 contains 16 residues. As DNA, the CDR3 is TGTGCCAGCAGCCGACTTCAGGGGGGGCCTGGGGATACGCAGTATTTT. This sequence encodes CASSRLQGGPGDTQYF.

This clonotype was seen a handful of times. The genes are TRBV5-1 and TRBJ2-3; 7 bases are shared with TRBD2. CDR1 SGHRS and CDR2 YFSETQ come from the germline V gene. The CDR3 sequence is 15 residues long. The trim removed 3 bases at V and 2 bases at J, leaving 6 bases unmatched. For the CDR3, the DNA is TGCGCCAGCAGCTCCGGGACTACCTTCACAGATACGCAGTATTTT. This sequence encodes CASSSGTTFTDTQYF.

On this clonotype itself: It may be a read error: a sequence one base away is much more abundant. The CDR3 nucleotides are TGTGCCAGCAGTTTTACAGGGGGCGACTATGGCTACACCTTC. This codes for CASSFTGGDYGYTF. V and J are TRBV27 and TRBJ1-2; 9 bases map to TRBD1. The CDR3 is 14 residues long. In germline, CDR1 is MNHEY, CDR2 SMNVEV (reference sequence). Losses at the gene ends were 3 bases for V and 3 bases for J; bases not matched to a gene: 2.

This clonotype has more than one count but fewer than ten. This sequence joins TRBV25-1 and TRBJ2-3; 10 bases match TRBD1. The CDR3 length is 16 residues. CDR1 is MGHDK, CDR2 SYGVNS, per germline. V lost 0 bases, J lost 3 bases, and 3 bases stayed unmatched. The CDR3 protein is CASSEYGTGATDTQYF. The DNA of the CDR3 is TGTGCCAGCAGTGAATACGGGACAGGGGCGACAGATACGCAGTATTTT.

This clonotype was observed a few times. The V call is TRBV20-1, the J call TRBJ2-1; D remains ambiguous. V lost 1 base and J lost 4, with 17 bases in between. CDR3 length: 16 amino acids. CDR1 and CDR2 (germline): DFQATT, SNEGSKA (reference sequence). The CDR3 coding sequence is TGCAGTGCTAGAGCCCAGGAGAAGACTGTTTACAATGAGCAGTTCTTC. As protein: CSARAQEKTVYNEQFF.

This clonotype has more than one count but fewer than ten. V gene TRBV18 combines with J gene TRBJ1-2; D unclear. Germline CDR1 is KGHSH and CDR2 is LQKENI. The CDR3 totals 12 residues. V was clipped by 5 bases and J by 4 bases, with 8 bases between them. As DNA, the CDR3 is TGTGCCAGCTCAGCCGAACCCTATGGCTACACCTTC. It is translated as CASSAEPYGYTF.

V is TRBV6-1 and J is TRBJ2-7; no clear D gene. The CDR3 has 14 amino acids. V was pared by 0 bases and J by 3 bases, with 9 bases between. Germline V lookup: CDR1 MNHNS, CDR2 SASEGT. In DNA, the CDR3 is TGTGCCAGCAGTGAAGCTGACGGAGACTACGAGCAGTACTTC. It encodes CASSEADGDYEQYF.

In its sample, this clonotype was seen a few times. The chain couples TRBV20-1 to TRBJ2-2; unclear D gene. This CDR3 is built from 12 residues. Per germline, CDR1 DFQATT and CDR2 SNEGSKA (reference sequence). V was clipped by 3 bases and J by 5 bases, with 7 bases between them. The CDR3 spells CSARTGTGELFF. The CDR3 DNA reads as TGCAGTGCTAGGACCGGGACCGGGGAGCTGTTTTTT.

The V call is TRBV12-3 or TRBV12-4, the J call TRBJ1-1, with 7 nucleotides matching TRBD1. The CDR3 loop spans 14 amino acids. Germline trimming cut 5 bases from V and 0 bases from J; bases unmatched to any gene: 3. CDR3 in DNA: TGTGCCAGCAGTGGACAGGTTATGAACACTGAAGCTTTCTTT. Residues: CASSGQVMNTEAFF.

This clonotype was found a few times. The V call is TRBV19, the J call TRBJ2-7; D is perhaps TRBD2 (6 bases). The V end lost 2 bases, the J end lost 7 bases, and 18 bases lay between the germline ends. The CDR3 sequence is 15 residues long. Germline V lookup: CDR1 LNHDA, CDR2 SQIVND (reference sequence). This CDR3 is CASSIKVGTGGEQYF. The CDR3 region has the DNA TGTGCCAGTAGTATAAAGGTCGGAACTGGGGGGGAGCAGTACTTC.